The present TCR beta chain was sequenced within a study of CD8+ T cells in alopecia areata. Study information: Treated patients received oral tofacitinib, 5 to 10 mg twice daily. Patients remained on tofacitinib for 6 to 18 months and then went 6 months without it.

The J segment lost 5 bases and the V segment lost 5 bases, leaving 6 bases of the junction unmatched. The CDR3 is 14 residues long. CDR1 and CDR2 from the germline V gene are LNHDA and SQIVND (reference sequence). Sequencing used cDNA as its template, made by extracting RNA and reverse transcribing it. Profiling relied on immunoSEQ multiplex PCR, and the TCRdb table lists in-frame clones only, not all of them. The sample yields fewer than 150,000 clones, approximately 53% seen once. The authors sorted CD4+ and CD8+ T cells from PBMCs. This clone was found a few times. The specimen was CD4+ T cells sorted from blood, collected at week 0. The chain uses TRBV19 and TRBJ2-5, with 9 bases identical to TRBD1. The receptor was isolated from a human donor with alopecia areata. The CDR3 coding sequence is TGTGCCAGTAGTGTACAGGGGGCCGGGGAGACCCAGTACTTC. Protein: CASSVQGAGETQYF. The whole variable domain, remainder taken from reference TRBV19 and TRBJ2-5, is DGGITQSPKYLFRKEGQNVTLSCEQNLNHDAMYWYRQDPGQGLRLIYYSQIVNDFQKGDIAEGYSVSREKKESFPLTVTSAQKNPTAFYLCASSVQGAGETQYFGPGTRLLVL.